These 19 T cell receptor beta chains were all obtained from the same sample, sequenced in a study of memory CD4+ T cells and cytomegalovirus serostatus. Single viable CD3+CD4+CD8-CD45RO+ cells were sorted as the memory CD4+ T cells. Generated by immunoSEQ multiplex PCR, the TCRdb table keeps only in-frame clones and is missing some. The sample carries about 56,000 clones, roughly 82% recorded once. Sequenced input: memory CD4+ T cells from blood. Source of these receptors: an adult in good health and CMV-seronegative.

The CDR3 reads CASSRGLAQETQYF. Written as DNA, the CDR3 is TGTGCCAGCTCCCGCGGACTAGCCCAGGAGACCCAGTACTTC. The V call is TRBV18, the J call TRBJ2-5; TRBD2 agrees at 8 bases. J gave up 5 bases and V 6 bases, and 8 bases lay outside the gene matches. CDR1 is KGHSH, CDR2 LQKENI, per germline. This CDR3 spans 14 amino acids.

The chain couples TRBV7-6 to TRBJ2-5; tentative D call: TRBD2 (5 bases). The V gene lost 4 bases and the J gene lost 6 bases, with 21 bases spanning the gap. Per germline, CDR1 SGHVS and CDR2 FNYEAQ. This CDR3 comprises 16 residues. The CDR3 is CASSSLAGRVGQTQYF. For the CDR3, the DNA is TGTGCCAGCAGCTCGCTAGCCGGGCGGGTCGGGCAGACCCAGTACTTC. The full variable domain, in which reference TRBV7-6 and TRBJ2-5 provide the parts outside the CDR3, is GAGVSQSPRYKVTKRGQDVALRCDPISGHVSLYWYRQALGQGPEFLTYFNYEAQQDKSGLPNDRFSAERPEGSISTLTIQRTEQRDSAMYRCASSSLAGRVGQTQYFGPGTRLLVL.

The V call is TRBV6-1, the J call TRBJ2-2; 8 nucleotides match TRBD1. The germline V gene has CDR1 MNHNS and CDR2 SASEGT. Trimming cost V 8 bases and J 2 bases; bases outside gene matches: 1. The CDR3 has 13 residues. The CDR3 loop reads CASDRGNTGELFF. DNA for the CDR3: TGTGCCAGCGACAGGGGTAACACCGGGGAGCTGTTTTTT.

V is TRBV6-6 and J is TRBJ1-2, with D possibly matching TRBD1 (6 bases). From germline, CDR1 is MNHNY and CDR2 SVGAGI (reference sequence). V was pared by 4 bases and J by 8 bases, with 11 bases between. The CDR3 is 12 amino acids. The CDR3 bases are TGTGCCAGCAGTTCGGGGGCGCCGGGCTACACCTTC. This translates into CASSSGAPGYTF.

This rearrangement joins TRBV19 to TRBJ1-3; 9 nucleotides line up with TRBD1. J gave up 4 bases and V 5 bases, and 6 bases lay outside the gene matches. The CDR3 is 15 residues long. CDR1 and CDR2 (germline): LNHDA, SQIVND (reference sequence). CDR3 residues: CASSPGQGTGNTIYF. DNA for the CDR3: TGTGCCAGTAGTCCTGGACAGGGGACCGGAAACACCATATATTTT.

The J gene is TRBJ1-2, the V gene TRBV2; no firm D call. V was cut by 2 bases and J by 1 base, with 11 bases left in between. Germline CDR1 and CDR2: SNHLY and FYNNEI. The CDR3 sequence is 15 residues long. CDR3 sequence reads: CASSESAVRNYGYTF. In DNA form, the CDR3 reads TGTGCCAGCAGTGAATCGGCGGTCCGTAACTATGGCTACACCTTC.

The V gene is TRBV9, the J gene TRBJ2-1; the match to TRBD2 covers 8 bases. The CDR3 contains 15 residues. V lost 1 base to trimming and J lost 7 bases; unmatched junction nucleotides: 7. CDR1 and CDR2 from the germline V gene are SGDLS and YYNGEE. CDR3 sequence (DNA): TGTGCCAGCAGCGTATACACTAGCGGAACGAATGAGCAGTTCTTC. It specifies CASSVYTSGTNEQFF.

The chain employs TRBV5-6 and TRBJ2-5; 10 bases align to TRBD1. Germline trimming cut 0 bases from V and 9 bases from J; bases unmatched to any gene: 5. CDR3 size: 14 residues. CDR1 and CDR2 (germline): SGHDT, YYEEEE. The CDR3 protein is CASSLGGTGVAQYF. The DNA for the CDR3 is TGTGCCAGCAGCTTGGGCGGGACAGGGGTGGCCCAGTACTTC.

The chain has TRBV10-3 and TRBJ1-1; D gene uncertain. The CDR3 runs to 13 residues. V lost 3 bases to trimming and J lost 5 bases, with 10 bases between them. CDR1 is ENHRY, CDR2 SYGVKD, per germline. CDR3 DNA sequence: TGTGCCATCAGTGACAGTACAAAGACTGAAGCTTTCTTT. Translated, it gives CAISDSTKTEAFF.

The chain links TRBV15 to TRBJ1-6; D gene ambiguous. Per the germline V gene, CDR1 is LNHNV and CDR2 is YYDKDF (reference sequence). CDR3 length equals 13 residues. V lost 7 bases and J lost 5, with 9 bases in between. The CDR3 reads CATTRGNNSPLHF. As DNA, the CDR3 is TGTGCCACCACCCGAGGAAATAATTCACCCCTCCACTTT.

V gene TRBV5-8 combines with J gene TRBJ1-4; D is ambiguous. Trimming removed 3 bases from V and 8 bases from J, with 11 bases in between. The CDR3 length is 13 residues. Germline loops: CDR1 SGHTS, CDR2 YDEGEE. The CDR3: CASSSGLREKLFF. The CDR3 DNA follows: TGTGCCAGCAGCTCCGGGCTCCGGGAAAAACTGTTTTTT.

The V call is TRBV9, the J call TRBJ2-5; the D is unclear. The germline CDR1 and CDR2 sequences are SGDLS and YYNGEE. The CDR3 length is 14 residues. Trimming took 4 bases from V and 2 from J, leaving 12 bases between them. Here the CDR3 reads CASSFGPTQETQYF. The CDR3 DNA reads as TGTGCCAGCAGCTTTGGACCGACACAAGAGACCCAGTACTTC. The full variable domain, in which reference TRBV9 and TRBJ2-5 provide the parts outside the CDR3, is DSGVTQTPKHLITATGQRVTLRCSPRSGDLSVYWYQQSLDQGLQFLIQYYNGEERAKGNILERFSAQQFPDLHSELNLSSLELGDSALYFCASSFGPTQETQYFGPGTRLLVL.

The chain employs TRBV2 and TRBJ1-2; D is unclear. Germline V lookup: CDR1 SNHLY, CDR2 FYNNEI. The CDR3 is 15 amino acids. V was trimmed by 1 base and J by 0 bases, leaving 9 bases between them. CDR3 DNA: TGTGCCAGCAGTGAAGGGTCCAGGTCTAACTATGGCTACACCTTC. It encodes CASSEGSRSNYGYTF.

The chain employs TRBV9 and TRBJ1-1; D not resolved. CDR1 SGDLS and CDR2 YYNGEE come from the germline V gene. The CDR3 is 15 amino acids. With 6 bases removed from V and 0 bases from J, the gap between germline ends came to 15 bases. CDR3 DNA sequence: TGTGCCAGCACCTATCTTGGCAGTCTGAACACTGAAGCTTTCTTT. Translated: CASTYLGSLNTEAFF.

The genes are TRBV2 and TRBJ2-3; D is unresolved. Germline loops: CDR1 SNHLY, CDR2 FYNNEI. This CDR3 is built from 11 residues. The germline V and J ends were trimmed by 5 bases and 4 bases, with 4 bases remaining between them. The CDR3 DNA follows: TGTGCCAGCAGTCGAGCAGATACGCAGTATTTT. This codes for CASSRADTQYF.

The V call is TRBV5-1, the J call TRBJ1-5; D is possibly TRBD1 (6 bases). Germline V lookup: CDR1 SGHRS, CDR2 YFSETQ. Trimming stripped 1 base from V and 9 bases from J, with 11 bases between. The CDR3 runs 13 residues. In DNA, the CDR3 is TGCGCCAGCAGCTTGTCAGGGGAAGGGCCCCAGCATTTT. It translates to CASSLSGEGPQHF.

V gene TRBV7-8 combines with J gene TRBJ1-1, with D possibly matching TRBD1 (6 bases). Trimming took 2 bases from V and 4 from J, leaving 14 bases between them. The germline gives CDR1 SGHVS, CDR2 FQNEAQ. The CDR3 runs to 15 residues. This CDR3 is CASSLIYREATEAFF. The CDR3 nucleotides read TGTGCCAGCAGCTTAATTTACAGGGAGGCCACTGAAGCTTTCTTT. Drawing the rest from reference TRBV7-8 and TRBJ1-1, the complete variable domain is GAGVSQSPRYKVAKRGQDVALRCDPISGHVSLFWYQQALGQGPEFLTYFQNEAQLDKSGLPSDRFFAERPEGSVSTLKIQRTQQEDSAVYLCASSLIYREATEAFFGQGTRLTVV.

The chain recombines TRBV11-2 with TRBJ2-2; D unclear. The V gene's germline CDR1 is SGHAT and CDR2 FQNNGV. CDR3 length: 13 amino acids. V lost 1 base and J lost 6, with 6 bases in between. Here the CDR3 DNA reads TGTGCCAGCAGCTTAGTCGAGTCCGGGGAGCTGTTTTTT. Amino acids: CASSLVESGELFF. The variable domain in full, with the rest retrieved from reference TRBV11-2 and TRBJ2-2, is EAGVAQSPRYKIIEKRQSVAFWCNPISGHATLYWYQQILGQGPKLLIQFQNNGVVDDSQLPKDRFSAERLKGVDSTLKIQPAKLEDSAVYLCASSLVESGELFFGEGSRLTVL.

J is TRBJ1-6 and V is TRBV28, with 9 bases that match TRBD1. With V trimmed by 5 bases and J by 10 bases, 6 bases remained unmatched. Germline CDR1 MDHEN, CDR2 SYDVKM. The CDR3 length is 14 residues. The CDR3 spells CASSRQGEGSPLHF. CDR3 nucleotides: TGTGCCAGCAGTCGACAGGGGGAGGGGTCACCCCTCCACTTT.